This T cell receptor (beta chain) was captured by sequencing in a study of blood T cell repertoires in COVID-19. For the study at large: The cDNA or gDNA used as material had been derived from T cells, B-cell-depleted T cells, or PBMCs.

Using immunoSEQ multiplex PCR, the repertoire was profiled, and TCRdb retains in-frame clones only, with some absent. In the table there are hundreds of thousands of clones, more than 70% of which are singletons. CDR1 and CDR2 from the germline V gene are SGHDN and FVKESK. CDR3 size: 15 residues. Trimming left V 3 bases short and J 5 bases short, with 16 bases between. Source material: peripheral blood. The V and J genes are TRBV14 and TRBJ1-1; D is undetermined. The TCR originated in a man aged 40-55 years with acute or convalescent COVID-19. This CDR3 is CASSQVQEVWTEAFF. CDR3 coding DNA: TGTGCCAGCAGCCAGGTCCAGGAGGTGTGGACTGAAGCTTTCTTT.